This is a list of T cell receptor beta chains from one sample in a study of blood T cell repertoires in COVID-19. Libraries were prepared by immunoSEQ multiplex PCR; TCRdb keeps only in-frame clonotypes and omits some of them. In the table there are under 350,000 clones, roughly 90% of which are singletons. Sequencing was done on a sample of peripheral blood. The receptors derive from a woman aged 25 to 39 with COVID-19, enrolled during active disease. CDR3s include the opening cysteine and the closing phenylalanine or tryptophan. The order of the fields is D gene, clone size, V gene, J gene, CDR3 DNA, CDR3 protein. D genes are given only for firm matches. Some rows mark clone size as missing; the rest say once, few, many or name a class of expanded clone.

D: TRBD2
size: -
V: TRBV15
J: TRBJ2-4
DNA: TGTGCCACCAGCTCGCGGGAGAGGGCGGCCAAAAACATTCAGTACTTC
CDR3: CATSSRERAAKNIQYF

D: -
size: -
V: TRBV11-2
J: TRBJ2-1
DNA: TGTGCCAGCAGCTTAGCCGGGACTCTCCCCCCGCCTCTGGGCAATGAGCAGTTCTTC
CDR3: CASSLAGTLPPPLGNEQFF

D: -
size: -
V: TRBV7-2
J: TRBJ1-3
DNA: TGTGCCAGCAGCTGGCGGCCCGATGCTGGAAACACCATATATTTT
CDR3: CASSWRPDAGNTIYF

D: -
size: -
V: TRBV30
J: TRBJ1-4
DNA: TGTGCCTGGAGTGCAGGCACTCCTAATGAAAAACTGTTTTTT
CDR3: CAWSAGTPNEKLFF

D: -
size: -
V: TRBV2
J: TRBJ1-1
DNA: TGTGCCAGCATTCCCAGTTCCATGAACACTGAAGCTTTCTTT
CDR3: CASIPSSMNTEAFF

D: -
size: -
V: TRBV6-5
J: TRBJ2-1
DNA: TGTGCCATCGCCGAGAGTTGGAATGAGCAGTTCTTC
CDR3: CAIAESWNEQFF

D: TRBD2
size: -
V: TRBV4-1
J: TRBJ2-1
DNA: TGCGCCAGCAGCCTCCCGGGACTAGCGGGAGTTTATGAGCAGTTCTTC
CDR3: CASSLPGLAGVYEQFF

D: -
size: few
V: TRBV2
J: TRBJ1-3
DNA: TGTGCCAGCGCGGCCAGCTCTGGAAACACCATATATTTT
CDR3: CASAASSGNTIYF

D: -
size: -
V: TRBV27
J: TRBJ1-2
DNA: TGTGCCAGCAGTTTTGGGGGGTTAGCTAACTATGGCTACACCTTC
CDR3: CASSFGGLANYGYTF

D: -
size: -
V: TRBV3-1/TRBV3-2
J: TRBJ1-4
DNA: TGTGCCAGCAGCCCCGAACTGGACATACGGTTTCCACTGTTTTTT
CDR3: CASSPELDIRFPLFF

D: -
size: -
V: TRBV9
J: TRBJ1-5
DNA: TGTGCCAGCAGCGTAGGGGGGGAGATTAGCAATCAGCCCCAGCATTTT
CDR3: CASSVGGEISNQPQHF

D: -
size: -
V: TRBV27
J: TRBJ2-7
DNA: TGTGCCAGCAGTTCGTCCGGGGTGGTGGGCTACGAGCAGTACTTC
CDR3: CASSSSGVVGYEQYF

D: -
size: -
V: TRBV19
J: TRBJ1-1
DNA: TGTGCCAGTAGTATGGGGCCGATGAACACTGAAGCTTTCTTT
CDR3: CASSMGPMNTEAFF

D: TRBD2
size: -
V: TRBV14
J: TRBJ2-7
DNA: TGTGCCAGCAGCCGAGGACTAGCGGGGATTTACGAGCAGTACTTC
CDR3: CASSRGLAGIYEQYF

D: -
size: -
V: TRBV7-8
J: TRBJ2-3
DNA: TGTGCCAGCAGCCGAGTCGGGAGAGGCACAGATACGCAGTATTTT
CDR3: CASSRVGRGTDTQYF

D: TRBD1
size: -
V: TRBV2
J: TRBJ1-6
DNA: TGTGCCAGCCGACAGGGGCGAAGTAATTCACCCCTCCACTTT
CDR3: CASRQGRSNSPLHF

D: TRBD1
size: -
V: TRBV28
J: TRBJ2-7
DNA: TGTGCCAGCAGTAGGGACAGGGGCCCCTACGAGCAGTACTTC
CDR3: CASSRDRGPYEQYF

D: -
size: -
V: TRBV28
J: TRBJ2-3
DNA: TGTGCCAGCCCCGGGAGCACAGATACGCAGTATTTT
CDR3: CASPGSTDTQYF

D: -
size: -
V: TRBV7-9
J: TRBJ2-2
DNA: TGTGCCAGCACCCCCCGCGGGACGCGTAACACCGGGGAGCTGTTTTTT
CDR3: CASTPRGTRNTGELFF

D: TRBD1
size: -
V: TRBV7-8
J: TRBJ1-6
DNA: TGTGCCAGCAACTCCGGGACAGCCTATAATTCACCCCTCCACTTT
CDR3: CASNSGTAYNSPLHF

D: -
size: -
V: TRBV28
J: TRBJ1-5
DNA: TGTGCCAGCAGTTTTACGGGATCCGGCCAGCCCCAGCATTTT
CDR3: CASSFTGSGQPQHF

D: TRBD2
size: -
V: TRBV18
J: TRBJ2-7
DNA: TGTGCCAGCTCACCAGGACTAGACCCCTACGAGCAGTACTTC
CDR3: CASSPGLDPYEQYF

D: TRBD2
size: -
V: TRBV5-1
J: TRBJ2-3
DNA: TGCGCCAGCAGTTCAGCGGGGAGACACACAGATACGCAGTATTTT
CDR3: CASSSAGRHTDTQYF

D: TRBD1
size: -
V: TRBV27
J: TRBJ1-6
DNA: TGTGCCAGCAGACCGGCGGGACAGGGTTACCCACCCCTCCACTTT
CDR3: CASRPAGQGYPPLHF

D: TRBD1
size: -
V: TRBV2
J: TRBJ1-1
DNA: TGTGCCAGCAGACAGGGGGCCCTGAACACTGAAGCTTTCTTT
CDR3: CASRQGALNTEAFF

D: -
size: -
V: TRBV19
J: TRBJ2-5
DNA: TGTGCCAGTAGTATAGGCGGAGAGACCCAGTACTTC
CDR3: CASSIGGETQYF

D: TRBD1
size: -
V: TRBV29-1
J: TRBJ1-2
DNA: TGCAGCGTTGGACAGGGCGTAGGCTACACCTTC
CDR3: CSVGQGVGYTF

D: -
size: -
V: TRBV5-1
J: TRBJ1-2
DNA: TGCGCCAGCAGCTTGGAAGGGGTCTATGGCTACACCTTC
CDR3: CASSLEGVYGYTF

D: TRBD1
size: -
V: TRBV7-9
J: TRBJ2-3
DNA: TGTGCCAGCAGCTACTACAGGGGAGACACGCAGTATTTT
CDR3: CASSYYRGDTQYF

D: -
size: -
V: TRBV5-1
J: TRBJ2-1
DNA: TGCGCCAGCAGCTTGGTCGGCGGATCCTACAATGAGCAGTTCTTC
CDR3: CASSLVGGSYNEQFF

D: -
size: once
V: TRBV20-1
J: TRBJ1-5
DNA: TGCAGTGCTAGTCTCCTGACTAATCAGCCCCAGCATTTT
CDR3: CSASLLTNQPQHF

D: -
size: -
V: TRBV7-9
J: TRBJ1-2
DNA: TGTGCCAGCAGCTTAGGTACTAACTATGGCTACACCTTC
CDR3: CASSLGTNYGYTF

D: TRBD1
size: -
V: TRBV5-1
J: TRBJ1-1
DNA: TGCGCCAGCAGCTGGGGACAGAAGAACACTGAAGCTTTCTTT
CDR3: CASSWGQKNTEAFF

D: TRBD1
size: -
V: TRBV28
J: TRBJ1-2
DNA: TGTGCCAGCAGTTTATCGGGACAGATCTATGGCTACACCTTC
CDR3: CASSLSGQIYGYTF

D: -
size: -
V: TRBV10-1
J: TRBJ1-2
DNA: TGCGCCAGCAGTGAGACGGGAAACTATGGCTACACCTTC
CDR3: CASSETGNYGYTF

D: -
size: -
V: TRBV28
J: TRBJ2-6
DNA: TGTGCCAGCAGTCATCGACGCGGAGCTGGGGCCAACGTCCTGACTTTC
CDR3: CASSHRRGAGANVLTF

D: TRBD1
size: -
V: TRBV18
J: TRBJ2-7
DNA: TGTGCCAGCTCACCACGGGACAGCACCTACGAGCAGTACTTC
CDR3: CASSPRDSTYEQYF

D: TRBD1
size: -
V: TRBV2
J: TRBJ2-2
DNA: TGTGCCAGCAGTTCCCGGACAGGCGCGAACACCGGGGAGCTGTTTTTT
CDR3: CASSSRTGANTGELFF

D: -
size: -
V: TRBV6-5
J: TRBJ2-1
DNA: TGTGCCAGCAGCGTTAGCGGAAAATCCTACAATGAGCAGTTCTTC
CDR3: CASSVSGKSYNEQFF

D: TRBD2
size: few
V: TRBV12-3/TRBV12-4
J: TRBJ2-7
DNA: TGTGCCAGCAGTTTTAGAGTAGCGGGAGGGCAGTACTTC
CDR3: CASSFRVAGGQYF

D: -
size: -
V: TRBV7-6
J: TRBJ2-1
DNA: TGTGCCAGCAGCTCACCTCGGGACAAGGGCTACAATGAGCAGTTCTTC
CDR3: CASSSPRDKGYNEQFF

D: -
size: once
V: TRBV4-2
J: TRBJ1-6
DNA: TGTGCCAGCAGCCAAGACCCAGGAGGTTGGAATTCACCCCTCCACTTT
CDR3: CASSQDPGGWNSPLHF

D: TRBD2
size: few
V: TRBV5-1
J: TRBJ2-7
DNA: TGCGCCAGCAGCTCGGGACTAGCGGGATTCTTCGAGCAGTACTTC
CDR3: CASSSGLAGFFEQYF

D: -
size: -
V: TRBV29-1
J: TRBJ1-2
DNA: TGCAGCGTTGCCCTGCAGGGCATGGGCTACACCTTC
CDR3: CSVALQGMGYTF

D: TRBD1
size: -
V: TRBV14
J: TRBJ1-6
DNA: TGTGCCAGCAGCCAAGACGGTTGGGGACAGGGTGGTTCACCCCTCCACTTT
CDR3: CASSQDGWGQGGSPLHF

D: -
size: -
V: TRBV5-6
J: TRBJ2-1
DNA: TGTGCCAGCAGCTTTGGACTCCGGGGAAATGAGCAGTTCTTC
CDR3: CASSFGLRGNEQFF

D: -
size: few
V: TRBV11-2
J: TRBJ1-1
DNA: TGTGCCAGCAGCTTCGGGGATGGCACTGAAGCTTTCTTT
CDR3: CASSFGDGTEAFF

D: TRBD2
size: -
V: TRBV4-3
J: TRBJ2-2
DNA: TGCGCCAGCAGCCGGGCAGCGGGAGAGTCCGGGGAGCTGTTTTTT
CDR3: CASSRAAGESGELFF

D: -
size: -
V: TRBV7-3
J: TRBJ2-3
DNA: TGTGCCAGCAGCCTCGGGACAAGCACAGATACGCAGTATTTT
CDR3: CASSLGTSTDTQYF

D: TRBD1
size: -
V: TRBV29-1
J: TRBJ2-7
DNA: TGCAGCGTTGAAAAAAAAGGACAGGGGAGTTACGAGCAGTACTTC
CDR3: CSVEKKGQGSYEQYF

D: -
size: -
V: TRBV4-2
J: TRBJ2-2
DNA: TGTGCCAGCAGCCTTCAAGAGGGGAACACCGGGGAGCTGTTTTTT
CDR3: CASSLQEGNTGELFF

D: -
size: -
V: TRBV5-1
J: TRBJ2-5
DNA: TGCGCCAGCAGCTTGAGTCAGTCTTGGGAGACCCAGTACTTC
CDR3: CASSLSQSWETQYF

D: -
size: -
V: TRBV28
J: TRBJ1-2
DNA: TGTGCCAGCAGTTTAACTCCAAACTATGGCTACACCTTC
CDR3: CASSLTPNYGYTF